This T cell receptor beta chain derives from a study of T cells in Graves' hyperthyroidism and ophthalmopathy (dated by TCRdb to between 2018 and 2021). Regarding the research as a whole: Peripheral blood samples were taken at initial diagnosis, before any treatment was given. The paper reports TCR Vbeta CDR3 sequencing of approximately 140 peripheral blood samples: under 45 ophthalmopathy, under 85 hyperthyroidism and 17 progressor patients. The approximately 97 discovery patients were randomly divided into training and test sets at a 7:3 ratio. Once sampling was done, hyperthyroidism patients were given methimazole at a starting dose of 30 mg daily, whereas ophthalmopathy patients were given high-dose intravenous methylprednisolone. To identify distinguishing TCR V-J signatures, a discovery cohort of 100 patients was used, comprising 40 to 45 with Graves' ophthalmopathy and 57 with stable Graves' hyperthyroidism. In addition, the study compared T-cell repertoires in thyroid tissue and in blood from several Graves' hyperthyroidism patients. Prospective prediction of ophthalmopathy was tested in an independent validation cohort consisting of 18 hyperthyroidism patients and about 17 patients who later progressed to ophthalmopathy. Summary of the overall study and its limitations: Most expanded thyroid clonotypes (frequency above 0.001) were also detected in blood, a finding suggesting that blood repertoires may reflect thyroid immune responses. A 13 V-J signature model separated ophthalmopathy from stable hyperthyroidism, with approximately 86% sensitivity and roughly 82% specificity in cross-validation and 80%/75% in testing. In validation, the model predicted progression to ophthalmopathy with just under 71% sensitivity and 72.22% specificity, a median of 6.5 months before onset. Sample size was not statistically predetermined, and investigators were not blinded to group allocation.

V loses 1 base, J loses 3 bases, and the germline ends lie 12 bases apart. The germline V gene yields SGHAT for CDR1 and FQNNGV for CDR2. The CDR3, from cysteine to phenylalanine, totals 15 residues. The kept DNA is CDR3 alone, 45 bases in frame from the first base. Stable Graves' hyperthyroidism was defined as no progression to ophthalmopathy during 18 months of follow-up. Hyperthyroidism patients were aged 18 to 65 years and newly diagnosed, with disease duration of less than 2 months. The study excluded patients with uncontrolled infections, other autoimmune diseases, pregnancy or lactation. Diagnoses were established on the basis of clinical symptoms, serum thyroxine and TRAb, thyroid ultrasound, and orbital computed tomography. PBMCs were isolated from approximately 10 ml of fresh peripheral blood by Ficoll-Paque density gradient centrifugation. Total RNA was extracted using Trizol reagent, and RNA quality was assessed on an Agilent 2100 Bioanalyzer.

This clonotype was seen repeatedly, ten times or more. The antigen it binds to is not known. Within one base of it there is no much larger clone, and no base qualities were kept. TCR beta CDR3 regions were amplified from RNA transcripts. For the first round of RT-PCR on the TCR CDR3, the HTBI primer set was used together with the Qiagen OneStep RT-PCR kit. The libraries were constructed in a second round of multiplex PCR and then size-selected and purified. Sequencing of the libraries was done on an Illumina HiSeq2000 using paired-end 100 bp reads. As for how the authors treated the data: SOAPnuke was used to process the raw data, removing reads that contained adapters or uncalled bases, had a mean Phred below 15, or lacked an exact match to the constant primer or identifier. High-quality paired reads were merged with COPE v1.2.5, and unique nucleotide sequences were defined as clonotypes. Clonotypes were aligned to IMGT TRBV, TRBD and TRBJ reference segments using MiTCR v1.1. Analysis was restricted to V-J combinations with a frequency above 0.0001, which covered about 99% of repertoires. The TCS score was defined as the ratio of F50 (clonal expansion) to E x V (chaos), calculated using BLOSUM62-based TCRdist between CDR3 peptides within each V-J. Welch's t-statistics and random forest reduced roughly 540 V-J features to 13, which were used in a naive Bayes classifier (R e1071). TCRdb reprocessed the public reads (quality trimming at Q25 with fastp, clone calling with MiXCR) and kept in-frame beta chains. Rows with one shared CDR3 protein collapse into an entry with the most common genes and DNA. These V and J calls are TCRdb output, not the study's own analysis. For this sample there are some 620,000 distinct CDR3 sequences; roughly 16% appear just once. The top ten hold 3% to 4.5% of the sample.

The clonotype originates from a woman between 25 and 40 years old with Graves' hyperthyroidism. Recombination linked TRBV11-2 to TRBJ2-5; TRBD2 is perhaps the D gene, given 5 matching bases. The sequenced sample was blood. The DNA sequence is TGTGCCAGCAGCTTAGGAGAGGGCGGAAAAGAGACCCAGTACTTC. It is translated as CASSLGEGGKETQYF.